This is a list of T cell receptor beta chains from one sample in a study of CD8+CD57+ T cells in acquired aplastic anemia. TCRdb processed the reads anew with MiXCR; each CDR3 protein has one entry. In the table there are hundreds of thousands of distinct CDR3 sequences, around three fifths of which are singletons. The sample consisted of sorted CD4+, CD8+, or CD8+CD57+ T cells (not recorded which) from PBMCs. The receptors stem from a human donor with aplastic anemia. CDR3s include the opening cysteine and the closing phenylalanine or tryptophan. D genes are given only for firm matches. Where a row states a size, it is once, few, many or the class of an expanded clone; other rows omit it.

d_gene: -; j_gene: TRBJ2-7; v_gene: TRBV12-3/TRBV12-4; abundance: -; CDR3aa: CASSVEITYEQYF; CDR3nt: TGTGCCAGCAGTGTAGAGATTACCTACGAGCAGTACTTC
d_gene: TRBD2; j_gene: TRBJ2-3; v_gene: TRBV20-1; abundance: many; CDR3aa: CSVAGGEDTQYF; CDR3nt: TGCAGTGTGGCGGGAGGGGAAGATACGCAGTATTTT
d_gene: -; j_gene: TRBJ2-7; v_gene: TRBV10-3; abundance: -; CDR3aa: CAISEAVIPYEQYF; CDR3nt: TGTGCCATCAGCGAGGCGGTGATCCCCTACGAGCAGTACTTC
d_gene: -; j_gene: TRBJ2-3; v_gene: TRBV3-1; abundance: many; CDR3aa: CASSQGVWDTQYF; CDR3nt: TGTGCCAGCAGCCAAGGGGTTTGGGATACGCAGTATTTT
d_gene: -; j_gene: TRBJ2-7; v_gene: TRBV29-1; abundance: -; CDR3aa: CSGVQGGGHAF; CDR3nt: TGCAGCGGGGTCCAAGGGGGAGGGCACGCCTTC
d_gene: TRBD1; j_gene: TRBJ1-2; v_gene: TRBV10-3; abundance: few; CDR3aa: CAISEPGTGVIGYTF; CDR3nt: TGTGCCATCAGTGAGCCGGGGACAGGGGTGATTGGCTACACCTTC
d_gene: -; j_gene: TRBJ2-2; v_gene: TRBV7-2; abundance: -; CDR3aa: CASSLAGEAGELFF; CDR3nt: TGTGCCAGCAGCTTAGCGGGGGAGGCCGGGGAGCTGTTTTTT
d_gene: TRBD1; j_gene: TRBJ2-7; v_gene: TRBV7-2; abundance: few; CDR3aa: CASSWTGDAYEQYF; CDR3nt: TGTGCCAGCAGCTGGACAGGGGACGCCTACGAGCAGTACTTC
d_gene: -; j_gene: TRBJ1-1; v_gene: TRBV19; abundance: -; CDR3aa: CASRQGRGVLNTEAFF; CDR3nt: TGTGCCAGTAGACAGGGCAGGGGCGTCCTGAACACTGAAGCTTTCTTT
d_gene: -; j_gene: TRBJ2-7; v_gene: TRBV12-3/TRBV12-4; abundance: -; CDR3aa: CASSSSPAGRPYEQYF; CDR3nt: TGTGCCAGCAGTTCTAGCCCCGCAGGGAGGCCCTACGAGCAGTACTTC
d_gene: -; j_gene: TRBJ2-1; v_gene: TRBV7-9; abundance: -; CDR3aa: CASSHSNEQFF; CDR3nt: TGTGCCAGCAGCCACAGCAATGAGCAGTTCTTC
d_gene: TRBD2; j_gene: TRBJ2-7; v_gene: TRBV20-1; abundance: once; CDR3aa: CSARPAGGRAYF; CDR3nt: TGCAGTGCTAGGCCCGCGGGGGGCAGAGCGTACTTC
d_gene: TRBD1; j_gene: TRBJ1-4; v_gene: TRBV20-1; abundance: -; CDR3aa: CSARPGTGGGGEKLFF; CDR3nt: TGCAGTGCTCGTCCCGGGACAGGGGGAGGTGGTGAAAAACTGTTTTTT
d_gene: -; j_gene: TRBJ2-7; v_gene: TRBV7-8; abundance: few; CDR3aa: CASTLPGFEQYF; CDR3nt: TGTGCCAGCACCTTACCAGGGTTCGAGCAGTACTTC
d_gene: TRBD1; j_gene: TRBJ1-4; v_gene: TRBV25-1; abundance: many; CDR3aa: CASSATGEEKLFF; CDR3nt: TGTGCCAGCAGTGCGACAGGGGAGGAAAAACTGTTTTTT